This is a list of T cell receptor beta chains from one sample in a study of blood T cell repertoires in COVID-19. Clones were read by immunoSEQ multiplex PCR, and TCRdb kept only the in-frame ones, dropping some. Among fewer than 130,000 clones listed, approximately 90% were seen once. Sequenced sample: peripheral blood. The receptor set was obtained from a human donor in a cohort sampled during active COVID-19. The conserved cysteine and the conserved F or W are not part of the CDR3 here.

>TRBV9|TRBJ2-2
ASSVLPGLAGELF
>TRBV18|TRBJ1-5
ASSGTRGNSNQPQH
>TRBV3-1/TRBV3-2|TRBJ1-5
ASSQGGNQPQH
>TRBV5-6|TRBJ1-1
ASSYYSGTGTTEAF
>TRBV15|TRBJ1-5
ATSRPRGTGEAQPQH
>TRBV5-1|TRBJ1-1
ASSLDQGMNTEAF
>TRBV18|TRBJ2-3
ASSPPGLAGGTDTQY
>TRBV11-3|TRBJ2-2
ASSLGSGRENTGELF
>TRBV7-2|TRBJ1-2
ASSARGQIYGYT
>TRBV6-5|TRBJ2-4
ASSYLAGENIQY
>TRBV7-2|TRBJ1-6
ASSRVRGPSSSYNSPLH
>TRBV7-8|TRBJ2-7
ASSGGALRYEQY
>TRBV28|TRBJ1-1
ASSLLWGTNTEAF
>TRBV7-3|TRBJ2-5
ASSLIAEETQY
>TRBV19|TRBJ2-1
ASSPRDREGDEQF
>TRBV27|TRBJ2-7
ASSLGQGAGEQY
>TRBV9|TRBJ1-5
ASSASGGRDQPQH
>TRBV28|TRBJ1-3
ASSLRGSGGISGNTIY
>TRBV11-2|TRBJ2-7
ASSLGRAYEQY
>TRBV5-5|TRBJ2-3
ASSLLADSTDTQY
>TRBV5-1|TRBJ2-7
ASSSQTLTSGIPYEQY
>TRBV3-1/TRBV3-2|TRBJ1-1
ASSQAGLFEAF
>TRBV20-1|TRBJ1-1
SGRGGTEAF
>TRBV6-5|TRBJ2-1
ASTEQGVSYNEQF
>TRBV7-2|TRBJ2-1
ASSLVLAGPYNEQF
>TRBV19|TRBJ2-1
ASTSGNTSPGQF
>TRBV7-9|TRBJ1-2
ASSLAETDYGYT
>TRBV7-8|TRBJ2-2
ASSRGQGNTGELF
>TRBV5-1|TRBJ2-2
ASSFRGHANTGELF
>TRBV10-3|TRBJ1-4
AISDPVNEKLF
>TRBV4-1|TRBJ2-5
ASSQGGLAAQETQY
>TRBV29-1|TRBJ1-1
SVELGHPSGEAF
>TRBV15|TRBJ1-4
ATSRDRGTNEKLF
>TRBV4-2|TRBJ2-2
ASSLKTDTGELF
>TRBV10-1|TRBJ2-3
ASSESLGGNTNADTQY
>TRBV10-3|TRBJ2-7
AIGLAGVEQY
>TRBV6-5|TRBJ1-1
ASKTDRASEAF
>TRBV10-3|TRBJ2-1
AISELVQGNEQF
>TRBV5-1|TRBJ2-3
ASSLYRESSTDTQY
>TRBV7-9|TRBJ2-5
ASSLREIQETQY
>TRBV24-1|TRBJ1-5
ATSDRDRGSDQPQH
>TRBV12-3/TRBV12-4|TRBJ2-2
ASRGGRTGELF
>TRBV7-9|TRBJ1-2
ASMGTNYGYT
>TRBV5-6|TRBJ1-1
ASSFILVNTEAF
>TRBV4-2|TRBJ2-3
ASSSTGGTSPTDTQY
>TRBV5-1|TRBJ2-1
ASSFEGAAYNEQF
>TRBV19|TRBJ2-7
ASGRQDSYEQY
>TRBV5-1|TRBJ1-1
ASSVAAGRNTEAF